This T cell receptor beta chain was sequenced in a study of blood T cell repertoires in COVID-19. Study overall: Italy, Spain and the United States were the sources of the convalescent and acute COVID-19 samples.

The table came from immunoSEQ multiplex PCR; TCRdb's copy has only in-frame clones and leaves some out. The sample yields about 180,000 clones, about 90% seen once. The V gene's germline CDR1 is SGHTA and CDR2 FQGNSA. V lost 5 bases, J lost 5 bases, and 11 bases stayed unmatched. CDR3 length equals 16 residues. The chain is built from TRBV7-2 and TRBJ1-1; TRBD1 matches at 10 bases. This sequence was found in a human donor with acute COVID-19. The donor label of this sample is uncertain. Sequenced material: PBMCs or T cells enriched from blood (not recorded which). The CDR3 coding sequence is TGTGCCAGCAGCCTAAGACAGGGGGCGTTGGGAACTGAAGCTTTCTTT. Translated: CASSLRQGALGTEAFF.